One and the same sample provided the 32 T cell receptor beta chains below, sequenced in a study of radiotherapy plus CTLA-4 blockade in lung cancer. Sequencing was performed with immunoSEQ multiplex PCR; in TCRdb, only in-frame clones are kept and a portion is missing. Of about 100,000 clones listed, about four fifths were seen once; the top ten hold around 0.78%. Sequenced here: peripheral blood, sampled from a patient treated with radiotherapy plus ipilimumab. Receptors were obtained from a human donor with non-small cell lung cancer who had stable disease on radiotherapy plus ipilimumab.

The J gene is TRBJ2-1, the V gene TRBV10-1, with D maybe TRBD2 (6 bases). Between the trimmed V and J ends, which lost 2 bases and 6 bases, there was a span of 14 bases. Per germline, CDR1 WNHNN and CDR2 SYGVQD (reference sequence). The CDR3 runs 15 residues. Written as DNA, the CDR3 is TGCGCCAGCAGTGAGATGGGCACTAGCATCAATGAGCAGTTCTTC. Translation gives CASSEMGTSINEQFF.

The chain uses TRBV9 and TRBJ2-7; 7 bases line up with TRBD2. The germline V gene has CDR1 SGDLS and CDR2 YYNGEE. V shed 3 bases, J shed 10 bases, and the junction held 13 bases outside the gene matches. There are 14 residues in the CDR3. The CDR3 here is CASSETPSGPLQYF. The CDR3 DNA follows: TGTGCCAGCAGCGAAACCCCTAGCGGCCCTCTACAGTACTTC.

This chain connects TRBV27 to TRBJ1-1, with D possibly matching TRBD1 (6 bases). Trimming removed 6 bases from V and 4 bases from J, with 12 bases in between. There are 13 residues in the CDR3. Germline V gene data show CDR1 as MNHEY and CDR2 as SMNVEV (reference sequence). CDR3 in DNA: TGTGCCAGCAGCAGGGGCGCACTCACTGAAGCTTTCTTT. This codes for CASSRGALTEAFF.

This chain uses TRBV2 with TRBJ2-1, with 8 bases lining up with TRBD1. Germline CDR1 reads SNHLY; CDR2 reads FYNNEI. V lost 4 bases to trimming and J lost 7 bases; unmatched junction nucleotides: 9. The CDR3 is 15 residues long. The CDR3 DNA reads TGTGCCAGCAGTGCCCCCACAGGACAGGGAAATGAGCAGTTCTTC. It yields the protein CASSAPTGQGNEQFF.

This sequence joins TRBV28 and TRBJ1-6; D unclear. This CDR3 region has 15 residues. V shed 7 bases and J shed 7 bases, with 17 bases lying between them. Germline V gene lookup returns CDR1 MDHEN and CDR2 SYDVKM. CDR3 DNA sequence: TGTGCCAGCACTCCCCTGGGAGTGGGGAATTCACCCCTCCACTTT. Translated: CASTPLGVGNSPLHF.

This chain joins TRBV28 and TRBJ1-1; possible D gene TRBD1, 5 bases. Looked up from germline, CDR1 is MDHEN and CDR2 is SYDVKM. The CDR3 has 16 residues. V lost 2 bases and J 2 bases, leaving 15 bases between the germline ends. The CDR3 spells CASSLPLGGANTEAFF. CDR3 nucleotide sequence: TGTGCCAGCAGTTTACCCTTGGGAGGGGCCAACACTGAAGCTTTCTTT.

This clone was seen a few times. The chain recombines TRBV7-8 with TRBJ2-7; 9 nucleotides agree with TRBD2. This CDR3 comprises 16 residues. Germline V CDR1 and CDR2: SGHVS, FQNEAQ. The V and J ends lost 2 bases and 2 bases, in that order; junction bases with no gene match: 7. The CDR3 is CASSLTAASGTYEQYF. CDR3 nucleotide sequence: TGTGCCAGCAGCTTAACAGCGGCTAGCGGGACCTACGAGCAGTACTTC. Complete variable domain (other parts from reference TRBV7-8 and TRBJ2-7): GAGVSQSPRYKVAKRGQDVALRCDPISGHVSLFWYQQALGQGPEFLTYFQNEAQLDKSGLPSDRFFAERPEGSVSTLKIQRTQQEDSAVYLCASSLTAASGTYEQYFGPGTRLTVT.

This chain links TRBV7-2 with TRBJ2-7; 10 bases line up with TRBD2. Trimming cost V 5 bases and J 4 bases; bases outside gene matches: 8. Germline CDR1 reads SGHTA; CDR2 reads FQGNSA. This CDR3 has 15 amino acids. CDR3 sequence: CASSTSSGSRYEQYF. The CDR3 nucleotides are TGTGCCAGCAGCACCTCTAGCGGGAGCCGATACGAGCAGTACTTC. Looking up the rest from reference TRBV7-2 and TRBJ2-7 gives the full variable domain: GAGVSQSPSNKVTEKGKDVELRCDPISGHTALYWYRQSLGQGLEFLIYFQGNSAPDKSGLPSDRFSAERTGGSVSTLTIQRTQQEDSAVYLCASSTSSGSRYEQYFGPGTRLTVT.

The count of this clone is one. The CDR3 coding sequence is TGTGCCAGCAGTTTAATGGGGGCAGGTGGGGTTAGCAATCAGCCCCAGCATTTT. Translation gives CASSLMGAGGVSNQPQHF. The V gene is TRBV28, the J gene TRBJ1-5; maybe TRBD1 (6 bases). The germline CDR1 and CDR2 sequences are MDHEN and SYDVKM. This CDR3 has 18 amino acids. V shed 2 bases and J shed 0 bases, with 17 bases lying between them.

J is TRBJ2-3 and V is TRBV11-2, with D possibly matching TRBD1 (6 bases). Trimming stripped 1 base from V and 5 bases from J, with 16 bases between. Per germline, CDR1 SGHAT and CDR2 FQNNGV. This CDR3 has 16 residues. Here the CDR3 reads CASSLATGGGVDTQYF. DNA of the CDR3: TGTGCCAGCAGCTTAGCGACAGGCGGCGGAGTAGATACGCAGTATTTT.

The rearrangement uses TRBV5-4 and TRBJ2-1; a possible D gene is TRBD2 (7 bases). The germline gives CDR1 SGHNT, CDR2 YYREEE (reference sequence). V lost 1 base and J lost 4, with 12 bases in between. The CDR3 sequence is 15 residues long. CDR3 residues: CASSLFRGAYNEQFF. The CDR3 bases are TGTGCCAGCAGCTTGTTTCGGGGGGCATACAATGAGCAGTTCTTC.

This chain connects TRBV18 to TRBJ2-7, with D unclear. CDR1 and CDR2 from the germline V gene are KGHSH and LQKENI. Trimming took off 3 bases at V and 2 bases at J, with 11 bases between the two ends. The CDR3 has 14 amino acids. CDR3 loop: CASSPYRDTYEQYF. Here the CDR3 DNA reads TGTGCCAGCTCACCTTACCGAGATACCTACGAGCAGTACTTC.

This clone has a handful of counts. The V call is TRBV6-6, the J call TRBJ2-7; possibly TRBD1 or TRBD2 for D (6 bases each). Trimming cost V 10 bases and J 5 bases, with 9 bases left between them. From germline, CDR1 is MNHNY and CDR2 SVGAGI (reference sequence). CDR3 size: 10 residues. The CDR3 DNA follows: TGTGCCATTGGGGGGCACGAGCAGTACTTC. It encodes CAIGGHEQYF.

The chain joins TRBV5-1 to TRBJ2-5; TRBD2 aligns across 7 bases. Losses at the gene ends were 0 bases for V and 1 base for J; bases not matched to a gene: 6. Germline-derived CDR1 and CDR2 are SGHRS and YFSETQ. The length of the CDR3 is 16 residues. DNA of the CDR3: TGCGCCAGCAGCTTGGGTCGCGGGACTACCCAAGAGACCCAGTACTTC. As protein: CASSLGRGTTQETQYF. Together with reference TRBV5-1 and TRBJ2-5, the CDR3 gives the full variable domain: KAGVTQTPRYLIKTRGQQVTLSCSPISGHRSVSWYQQTPGQGLQFLFEYFSETQRNKGNFPGRFSGRQFSNSRSEMNVSTLELGDSALYLCASSLGRGTTQETQYFGPGTRLLVL.

The V gene is TRBV5-1, the J gene TRBJ2-7; 7 nucleotides match TRBD2. V lost 0 bases to trimming and J lost 3 bases; unmatched junction nucleotides: 6. This CDR3 contains 15 residues. Germline CDR1 is SGHRS and CDR2 is YFSETQ. In DNA, the CDR3 is TGCGCCAGCAGCTTGGAGGCTAGCGGAATCTACGAGCAGTACTTC. Protein: CASSLEASGIYEQYF.

This clone has just one count. V usage is TRBV9 and J usage is TRBJ2-5; tentatively, D is TRBD1 (6 bases). V lost 3 bases and J lost 1, with 13 bases in between. This CDR3 is built from 15 residues. CDR1 is SGDLS, CDR2 YYNGEE, per germline. CDR3 region: CASSAVQGIQETQYF. For the CDR3, the DNA is TGTGCCAGCAGCGCCGTACAGGGCATCCAAGAGACCCAGTACTTC.

This clone was recorded a few times. The rearrangement joins TRBV16 to TRBJ1-5; 7 bases line up with TRBD1. Germline CDR1 KGHSY, CDR2 FQNENV. This CDR3 is 13 amino acids long. With V trimmed by 6 bases and J by 7 bases, 6 bases remained unmatched. CDR3 coding DNA: TGTGCCAGCAGTCGACAGGGTTCCCAGCCCCAGCATTTT. Amino acids: CASSRQGSQPQHF.

The chain employs TRBV27 and TRBJ1-2, with 8 bases that match TRBD1. The germline CDR1 and CDR2 sequences are MNHEY and SMNVEV (reference sequence). The junction had 4 bases not matched to a gene; V was cut back by 5 bases and J by 2 bases. This CDR3 spans 14 amino acids. The CDR3 sequence: CASSPRTGNYGYTF. CDR3 nucleotide sequence: TGTGCCAGCAGTCCCCGGACAGGGAACTATGGCTACACCTTC.

The gene calls are TRBV19 and TRBJ1-5, with D tentatively TRBD1 (5 bases). The germline V and J ends were trimmed by 6 bases and 1 base, with 13 bases remaining between them. The germline V gene encodes CDR1 LNHDA and CDR2 SQIVND (reference sequence). The CDR3 is made up of 15 amino acids. Written as DNA, the CDR3 is TGTGCCAGTAGGATAATCAGGGCCAGCAATCAGCCCCAGCATTTT. Translated: CASRIIRASNQPQHF.

The rearrangement joins TRBV7-8 to TRBJ1-4; weak D call: TRBD1 (5 bases). CDR1 and CDR2 from the germline V gene are SGHVS and FQNEAQ. The V end lost 6 bases, the J end lost 3 bases, and 11 bases lay between the germline ends. The CDR3 runs to 14 residues. The CDR3, as DNA: TGTGCCAGCAGGGTCGGGACGGCTAATGAAAAACTGTTTTTT. Residues: CASRVGTANEKLFF.

The chain uses TRBV19 and TRBJ1-5, with TRBD1 as a possible D gene (5 bases). Trimming took off 7 bases at V and 4 bases at J, with 17 bases between the two ends. This CDR3 has 15 residues. Germline lookup yields CDR1 LNHDA and CDR2 SQIVND (reference sequence). CDR3 residues: CASKTRDGGNQPQHF. CDR3 coding DNA: TGTGCCAGTAAAACTCGGGACGGTGGGAATCAGCCCCAGCATTTT.

This clone was found once. The genes are TRBV30 and TRBJ1-5; D ambiguous. Trimming took 1 base from V and 7 from J, leaving 11 bases between them. Germline CDR1 GTSNPN, CDR2 SVGIG (reference sequence). CDR3 length equals 13 residues. CDR3 in DNA: TGTGCCTGGAGTGGGCAAGTTCGACAGCCCCAGCATTTT. Its translation is CAWSGQVRQPQHF.

The CDR3 loop reads CASSLELASTDTQYF. The CDR3 DNA reads as TGTGCCAGCAGCTTAGAACTAGCGAGCACAGATACGCAGTATTTT. V gene TRBV7-2 combines with J gene TRBJ2-3, with 7 nucleotides matching TRBD2. CDR1 is SGHTA and CDR2 is FQGNSA in the germline V gene. This CDR3 spans 15 amino acids. Unmatched junction bases numbered 1, after V lost 1 base and J lost 0 bases.

This clone showed up just a few times. The CDR3 protein is CASSLTGTTYNEQFF. The DNA for the CDR3 is TGCGCCAGCAGCTTGACGGGGACAACCTACAATGAGCAGTTCTTC. The chain joins TRBV5-1 to TRBJ2-1; TRBD1 might be the D (6 bases). With 1 base removed from V and 2 bases from J, the gap between germline ends came to 10 bases. CDR1 and CDR2 (germline): SGHRS, YFSETQ. This CDR3 is 15 amino acids long.

V gene TRBV6-6 combines with J gene TRBJ1-5, with D uncertain. The germline V gene has CDR1 MNHNY and CDR2 SVGAGI (reference sequence). The V end was cut by 0 bases, the J end by 6 bases, with 12 bases between. The CDR3 totals 15 residues. DNA of the CDR3: TGTGCCAGCAGTTACTCGAACACCGTCGGTCAGCCCCAGCATTTT. This codes for CASSYSNTVGQPQHF.

The rearrangement uses TRBV4-3 and TRBJ2-5; no firm D call. The CDR3 is 15 amino acids. With 1 base removed from V and 4 bases from J, the gap between germline ends came to 13 bases. Germline CDR1 reads LGHNA; CDR2 reads YSLEER. The CDR3 sequence is CASSQVFLGSETQYF. DNA of the CDR3: TGCGCCAGCAGCCAAGTCTTTCTAGGGTCAGAGACCCAGTACTTC.

This clone came up once. This chain links TRBV23-1 with TRBJ1-5; D possibly corresponds to TRBD1 (6 bases). TRBV23-1 is reported as an ORF; its role is uncertain. V was shortened by 3 bases and J by 6 bases, with 24 bases between the two germline ends. CDR3 size: 18 residues. The CDR3 is CASSHRAGGLIGGQPQHF. CDR3 in DNA: TGCGCCAGCAGTCACCGGGCCGGGGGGCTAATAGGCGGTCAGCCCCAGCATTTT.

This chain connects TRBV6-5 to TRBJ1-2, with a tentative D call TRBD1 (5 bases). The germline V gene encodes CDR1 MNHEY and CDR2 SVGAGI. This CDR3 spans 15 amino acids. V was pared by 5 bases and J by 4 bases, with 17 bases between. CDR3 nucleotide sequence: TGTGCCAGCAGTGCCAAGGCGGGGGGACTCTATGGCTACACCTTC. Translating gives CASSAKAGGLYGYTF.

This chain uses TRBV2 with TRBJ2-5, with D hard to call. The germline CDR1 and CDR2 sequences are SNHLY and FYNNEI. V was shortened by 9 bases and J by 1 base, with 15 bases between the two germline ends. The CDR3 is made up of 14 amino acids. CDR3 amino acids: CASSQHSRQETQYF. In DNA, the CDR3 is TGTGCCAGTTCCCAGCACAGTCGCCAAGAGACCCAGTACTTC. Full variable domain (remainder filled in from reference TRBV2 and TRBJ2-5): EPEVTQTPSHQVTQMGQEVILRCVPISNHLYFYWYRQILGQKVEFLVSFYNNEISEKSEIFDDQFSVERPDGSNFTLKIRSTKLEDSAMYFCASSQHSRQETQYFGPGTRLLVL.

The chain joins TRBV9 to TRBJ2-2; D ambiguous. Looked up from germline, CDR1 is SGDLS and CDR2 is YYNGEE. The germline V and J ends were trimmed by 0 bases and 1 base, with 4 bases remaining between them. This CDR3 contains 14 residues. The CDR3 loop is CASSVERNTGELFF. As DNA, the CDR3 is TGTGCCAGCAGCGTAGAACGGAACACCGGGGAGCTGTTTTTT.

This clone was counted a single time. The V call is TRBV5-1, the J call TRBJ2-1, with 9 bases matching TRBD2. Germline assignment: CDR1 SGHRS and CDR2 YFSETQ. This CDR3 has 17 amino acids. V trimming: 1 base; J trimming: 0 bases; junction bases outside the gene matches: 5. The CDR3 loop is CASSLWAGGSSYNEQFF. The CDR3 nucleotides are TGCGCCAGCAGCTTGTGGGCGGGGGGGAGCTCCTACAATGAGCAGTTCTTC. Using reference TRBV5-1 and TRBJ2-1 for the parts outside the CDR3, the full variable domain is KAGVTQTPRYLIKTRGQQVTLSCSPISGHRSVSWYQQTPGQGLQFLFEYFSETQRNKGNFPGRFSGRQFSNSRSEMNVSTLELGDSALYLCASSLWAGGSSYNEQFFGPGTRLTVL.

CDR3 sequence: CSVPLGTSGSGVGELFF. The CDR3 coding sequence is TGCAGCGTTCCCCTGGGGACTAGCGGGAGTGGGGTCGGGGAGCTGTTTTTT. The rearrangement joins TRBV29-1 to TRBJ2-2, with 14 bases lining up with TRBD2. V shed 5 bases, J shed 7 bases, and the junction held 12 bases outside the gene matches. CDR3 length equals 17 residues. Per the germline V gene, CDR1 is SQVTM and CDR2 is ANQGSEA.